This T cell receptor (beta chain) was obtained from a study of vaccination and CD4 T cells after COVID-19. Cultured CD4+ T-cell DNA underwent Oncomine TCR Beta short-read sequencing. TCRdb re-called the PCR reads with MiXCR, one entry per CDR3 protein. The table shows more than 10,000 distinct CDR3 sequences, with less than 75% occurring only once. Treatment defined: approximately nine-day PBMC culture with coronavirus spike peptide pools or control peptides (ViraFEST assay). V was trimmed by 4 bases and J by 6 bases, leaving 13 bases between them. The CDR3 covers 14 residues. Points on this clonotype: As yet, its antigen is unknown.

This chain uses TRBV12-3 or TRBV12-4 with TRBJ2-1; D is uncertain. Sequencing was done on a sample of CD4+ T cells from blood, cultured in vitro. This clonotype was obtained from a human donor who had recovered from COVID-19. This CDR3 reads CASSSRNSVNEQFF. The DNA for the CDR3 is TGTGCCAGCAGTTCCAGAAACAGTGTCAATGAGCAGTTCTTC.